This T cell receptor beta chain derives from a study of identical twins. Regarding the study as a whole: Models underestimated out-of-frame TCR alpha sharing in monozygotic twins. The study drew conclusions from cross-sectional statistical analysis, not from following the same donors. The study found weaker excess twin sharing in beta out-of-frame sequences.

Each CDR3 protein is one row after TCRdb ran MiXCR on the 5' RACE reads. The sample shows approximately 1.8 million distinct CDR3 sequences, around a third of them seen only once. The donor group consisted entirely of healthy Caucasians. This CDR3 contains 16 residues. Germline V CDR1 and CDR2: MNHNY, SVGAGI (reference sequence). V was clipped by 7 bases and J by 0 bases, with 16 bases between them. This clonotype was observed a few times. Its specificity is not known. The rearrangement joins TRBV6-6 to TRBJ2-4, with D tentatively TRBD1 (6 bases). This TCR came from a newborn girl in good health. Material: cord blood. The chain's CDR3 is CASTAGQSIAKNIQYF. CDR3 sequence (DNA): TGTGCCAGCACCGCCGGACAGTCCATAGCCAAAAACATTCAGTACTTC.